This TCR beta chain was identified during a study of T cells in narcolepsy. Study-wide points: Same-patient CSF and blood CD4+ T cell clonotypes included HCRT-specific and TRIB2-specific autoreactive ones.

CDR1 MNHNY and CDR2 SVGAGI come from the germline V gene (reference sequence). Trimming removed 5 bases from V and 0 bases from J, with 14 bases in between. CDR3 length: 16 residues. Points on this clone: The antigen remains undetermined.

The assay was immunoSEQ multiplex PCR, and TCRdb's table has in-frame clones only and misses some. The sample records tens of thousands of clones, around 85% being singletons. The chain combines TRBV6-6 with TRBJ2-1; D is perhaps TRBD1 (6 bases). The receptor was derived from a human donor in good health. Input material: memory (CD45RA-) CD4+ T cells from blood. For the CDR3, the DNA is TGTGCCAGCAGTCCCCACAGGGTAAGCTCCTACAATGAGCAGTTCTTC. This sequence encodes CASSPHRVSSYNEQFF.